This TCR beta chain was captured by sequencing in a study of T cell repertoires in cytomegalovirus infection. Study information: Both CMV infection and a matching HLA type were indicated by public TCR beta signatures. General study results and limits: Cumulative public TCR beta family frequency identified carriers of CMV plus the relevant HLA. HLA-C-restricted CMV clonotypes gave the most frequent clonotype in two of eight donors.

TCRdb analysed the reads with MiXCR anew, one entry per CDR3 protein. The table lists 680,000 or so distinct CDR3 sequences, roughly a third of them singletons. This clonotype was detected only a few times. What it recognizes is unknown. V lost 6 bases, J lost 1 base, and 18 bases lay in between. The CDR3 has 15 amino acids. Germline CDR1 is SQVTM and CDR2 is ANQGSEA. The genes are TRBV29-1 and TRBJ1-1; D may be TRBD1 (6 bases). Source material: PBMCs. The TCR was taken from a human donor in good health (CMV status not recorded). Some clones in this sample may be carry-over from other donors' samples. The chain's CDR3 is CSVGGRTNPNTEAFF. The CDR3 coding sequence is TGCAGCGTAGGGGGGAGGACGAACCCGAACACTGAAGCTTTCTTT. Full variable domain (rest looked up from reference TRBV29-1 and TRBJ1-1): SAVISQKPSRDICQRGTSLTIQCQVDSQVTMMFWYRQQPGQSLTLIATANQGSEATYESGFVIDKFPISRPNLTFSTLTVSNMSPEDSSIYLCSVGGRTNPNTEAFFGQGTRLTVV.